The 14 T cell receptor beta chains below come from one sample, sequenced in a study of STAT3 mutations in large granular lymphocyte leukemia. Findings and limits, study-wide: Every T-cell large granular lymphocyte leukemia patient had at least one immunodominant TCR beta clonotype.

These TCRs are of unknown antigen specificity. Data came from immunoSEQ multiplex PCR; TCRdb stores just in-frame clones and leaves some out. The sample lists about 5,100 clones, around three quarters occurring once. Input material: PBMCs. Source of these receptors: a human donor with T large granular lymphocyte leukemia. Some clones in this sample may be carry-over from other donors' samples.

This clone is deemed medium-sized. The gene calls are TRBV27 and TRBJ1-4; the D is unclear. CDR3 length: 14 amino acids. V lost 5 bases to trimming and J lost 5 bases, with 12 bases between them. The germline CDR1 and CDR2 sequences are MNHEY and SMNVEV (reference sequence). The CDR3 bases are TGTGCCAGCAGTACCTATGAGTACAATGAAAAACTGTTTTTT. The encoded protein is CASSTYEYNEKLFF.

This clone appeared a single time. This sequence joins TRBV9 and TRBJ1-1, with D unclear. The CDR3 contains 13 residues. V gave up 4 bases and J gave up 3 bases, with 10 bases separating them. CDR1 is SGDLS, CDR2 YYNGEE, per germline. The CDR3 here is CASSPGLDTEAFF. The CDR3 region has the DNA TGTGCCAGCAGCCCCGGATTAGACACTGAAGCTTTCTTT.

On this clone itself: This sample also contains other DNA sequences that code for the same CDR3. The CDR3 DNA follows: TGTGCCAGCTCACCCGGGACAGGGACAGATACGCAGTATTTT. It is translated as CASSPGTGTDTQYF. J is TRBJ2-3 and V is TRBV18; 9 bases agree with TRBD1. The germline V gene encodes CDR1 KGHSH and CDR2 LQKENI. Losses at the gene ends were 3 bases for V and 3 bases for J; bases not matched to a gene: 1. The CDR3 is made up of 14 amino acids.

A few counts support this clone. The genes are TRBV4-3 and TRBJ2-1; 10 bases align to TRBD2. There are 17 residues in the CDR3. V shed 0 bases and J 4 bases; nucleotides not matched to a gene: 6. CDR1 and CDR2 (germline): LGHNA, YSLEER. In DNA, the CDR3 is TGCGCCAGCAGCCAAGATTATAAACTAGCGGGGTACAATGAGCAGTTCTTC. This translates into CASSQDYKLAGYNEQFF.

The chain couples TRBV25-1 to TRBJ1-6, with D maybe TRBD1 (5 bases). Germline loops: CDR1 MGHDK, CDR2 SYGVNS. This CDR3 region has 15 residues. The ends were cut back, 2 bases at V and 5 bases at J, with 10 bases in the middle. The CDR3 DNA follows: TGTGCCAGCAGTGAAGGAGGGGTCGATAATTCACCCCTCCACTTT. As protein: CASSEGGVDNSPLHF.

This chain joins TRBV5-4 and TRBJ1-1, with unresolved D. The length of the CDR3 is 14 residues. Trimming removed 0 bases at V and 3 bases at J, with 9 bases between. CDR1 is SGHNT and CDR2 is YYREEE in the germline V gene (reference sequence). The CDR3 DNA reads TGTGCCAGCAGCTTGGTTGGGGATGACACTGAAGCTTTCTTT. The encoded protein is CASSLVGDDTEAFF.

The CDR3 DNA follows: TGTGCCTGGAGTCTCCTCGGGGGCATCGCTGAAGCTTTCTTT. Its protein product is CAWSLLGGIAEAFF. The chain has TRBV30 and TRBJ1-1; D perhaps matches TRBD1 (6 bases). Germline V gene data show CDR1 as GTSNPN and CDR2 as SVGIG (reference sequence). V lost 2 bases and J 6 bases, leaving 16 bases between the germline ends. The CDR3 has 14 amino acids.

V and J are TRBV30 and TRBJ1-6, with 7 bases aligning to TRBD1. J was trimmed by 10 bases and V by 5 bases; bases with no gene match: 8. The length of the CDR3 is 13 residues. The V gene's germline CDR1 is GTSNPN and CDR2 SVGIG (reference sequence). The CDR3 DNA sequence: TGTGCCTGGGACAGGGAGGAATTCTCACCCCTCCACTTT. The encoded protein is CAWDREEFSPLHF.

The chain uses TRBV5-4 and TRBJ1-6, with 7 positions matching TRBD1. The CDR3 is 16 residues long. Germline CDR1 reads SGHNT; CDR2 reads YYREEE (reference sequence). Losses at the gene ends were 5 bases for V and 3 bases for J; bases not matched to a gene: 8. CDR3 DNA: TGTGCCAGCAGGGACAGACAGGGTGGCTATAATTCACCCCTCCACTTT. Protein product: CASRDRQGGYNSPLHF. Filled out from reference TRBV5-4 and TRBJ1-6, the complete variable domain reads ETGVTQSPTHLIKTRGQQVTLRCSSQSGHNTVSWYQQALGQGPQFIFQYYREEENGRGNFPPRFSGLQFPNYSSELNVNALELDDSALYLCASRDRQGGYNSPLHFGNGTRLTVT.

This clone was found a few times. J is TRBJ1-6 and V is TRBV23-1, with 8 bases aligning to TRBD1. TRBV23-1 is labeled an ORF, and its function is uncertain. The CDR3 loop spans 13 amino acids. With 7 bases clipped from V and 9 bases from J, the junction kept 5 bases outside the gene matches. CDR3 residues: CASITGGGSPLHF. CDR3 nucleotides: TGCGCCAGCATCACAGGGGGTGGTTCACCCCTCCACTTT.

This clone was detected a few times. V is TRBV29-1 and J is TRBJ2-7; tentatively, D is TRBD1 or TRBD2 (5 bases each). Between the trimmed V and J ends, which lost 6 bases and 0 bases, there was a span of 12 bases. The CDR3 sequence is 13 residues long. CDR1 SQVTM and CDR2 ANQGSEA come from the germline V gene. The CDR3 nucleotides read TGCAGCGTCTGGGACCTGAGCTCCTACGAGCAGTACTTC. Translated, it gives CSVWDLSSYEQYF.

As DNA, the CDR3 is TGTGCCAGCAGCCCGCTTTTAGACAGGACTGAAGCTTTCTTT. Translating it yields CASSPLLDRTEAFF. V and J are TRBV5-4 and TRBJ1-1, with D possibly being TRBD1 (6 bases). V lost 4 bases, J lost 5 bases, and 15 bases lay in between. This CDR3 comprises 14 residues. Germline-derived CDR1 and CDR2 are SGHNT and YYREEE (reference sequence).

The chain recombines TRBV5-6 with TRBJ2-5; 8 bases match TRBD1. Germline loops: CDR1 SGHDT, CDR2 YYEEEE. The CDR3 is 17 amino acids. The trim removed 0 bases at V and 5 bases at J, leaving 12 bases unmatched. For the CDR3, the DNA is TGTGCCAGCAGCTTGGTAGGACAGGGATGGGCGTGGGAGACCCAGTACTTC. As protein: CASSLVGQGWAWETQYF.

V and J are TRBV29-1 and TRBJ1-2; maybe TRBD1 (5 bases). Trimming removed 4 bases from V and 6 bases from J, with 9 bases in between. The CDR3 contains 11 residues. Germline CDR1 and CDR2: SQVTM and ANQGSEA. The CDR3 here is CSVAGGNGYTF. The CDR3 DNA sequence: TGCAGCGTTGCGGGGGGGAATGGCTACACCTTC.